A selection of T cell receptor beta chains follows, all from one sample in a study of blood T cell repertoires in COVID-19. The data were produced by immunoSEQ multiplex PCR, yet TCRdb's version contains in-frame clones alone and is incomplete. The top ten hold approximately 2% of the sample, which has approximately 270,000 clones, approximately 85% seen once. The sample consisted of PBMCs or T cells enriched from blood (not recorded which). Receptors were obtained from a woman in her fifties or sixties who had recovered from COVID-19. The CDR3 runs from the conserved cysteine through the conserved F or W. Each record gives: clone size, CDR3 length, V gene, J gene, CDR3 protein. Not all rows give a size; the values are once, few, many and, for expanded clones, a class.

>NA|14|TRBV9|TRBJ2-2
CASSLGQYTGELFF
>once|15|TRBV15|TRBJ1-4
CATSRDLFGREKLFF
>NA|11|TRBV9|TRBJ1-2
CASESNYGYTF
>NA|16|TRBV19|TRBJ2-1
CATKRTSILGGDEQFF
>NA|14|TRBV19|TRBJ2-2
CASSRPPQGGELFF
>NA|13|TRBV29-1|TRBJ2-1
CSPLAGEGNEQFF
>NA|16|TRBV6-2/TRBV6-3|TRBJ2-2
CATSPGTPLGTGELFF
>NA|14|TRBV28|TRBJ2-7
CASSLSGSYYEQYF
>NA|18|TRBV5-1|TRBJ2-3
CASSLGLAGRRGTDTQYF
>NA|13|TRBV24-1|TRBJ2-3
CATRGLVPDTQYF
>NA|15|TRBV7-8|TRBJ2-1
CASSFRTDSYNEQFF
>NA|12|TRBV29-1|TRBJ1-2
CSAGQGGRGYTF
>few|12|TRBV15|TRBJ1-2
CATSRPLSGYTF
>once|14|TRBV7-6|TRBJ1-6
CASSDATGGSPLHF
>NA|13|TRBV19|TRBJ1-1
CASSMGANTEAFF
>NA|12|TRBV25-1|TRBJ2-7
CATTGDSYEQYF
>few|12|TRBV24-1|TRBJ1-1
CATSDNGVEAFF
>NA|15|TRBV7-9|TRBJ1-2
CASSSSGGLNYGYTF
>NA|18|TRBV4-2|TRBJ2-2
CASSPPPGHPTNTGELFF
>NA|15|TRBV29-1|TRBJ1-1
CSVPWGRERDTEAFF
>NA|13|TRBV28|TRBJ2-7
CASGSGSGYEQYF
>NA|12|TRBV19|TRBJ2-1
CASSPIRGEQFF
>NA|16|TRBV27|TRBJ2-3
CASSLGSGFGTDTQYF
>NA|13|TRBV28|TRBJ2-7
CASRSGSSYEQYF
>few|12|TRBV6-1|TRBJ1-2
CASSDPGLGYTF
>NA|14|TRBV5-1|TRBJ2-2
CASSLEVNTGELFF
>NA|16|TRBV7-8|TRBJ2-5
CASSSTMGRTGETQYF
>NA|13|TRBV28|TRBJ2-7
CASSFPSAYEQYF
>NA|13|TRBV11-2|TRBJ1-2
CASSLGATYGYTF
>NA|16|TRBV6-1|TRBJ2-1
CASSEGQGRARNEQFF
>NA|16|TRBV28|TRBJ1-5
CASSLVRQGSNQPQHF
>NA|16|TRBV30|TRBJ1-3
CAWSGQGPNSGNTIYF
>NA|16|TRBV19|TRBJ2-6
CASSWRASSGANVLTF
>few|14|TRBV10-1|TRBJ2-1
CASSVSGFVDEQFF
>NA|15|TRBV3-1/TRBV3-2|TRBJ2-1
CASSQDAGDYNEQFF